Sequencing of this T cell receptor (beta chain) was carried out in a study of beta chain features in type 1 diabetes. Study context: Age, gender and cell yields were similar between patients and healthy donors.

Germline V CDR1 and CDR2: SGHDT, YYEEEE. Trimming took 2 bases from V and 9 from J, leaving 14 bases between them. The CDR3 is made up of 13 amino acids. This clone was observed a handful of times. Its specificity is unknown. Every bit of the isolated RNA underwent reverse transcription, so sequencing read expressed TCRB transcripts. Mean read depth for naive, central memory and regulatory T cell samples was around 3.8 million reads. Sequenced by immunoSEQ multiplex PCR; TCRdb stores in-frame clones only, minus some. Of under 300,000 clones in the sample, 11% to 15% are singletons; the top ten hold about 0.018%. Study-level points and caveats: Comparison showed that naive, central memory and Treg TCRB repertoires appeared more similar among patients than among healthy donors. Shortening of TCRB CDR3s, moderate but significant, appeared in all four CD4+ subsets of Type 1 diabetes patients.

Staining for CD45RO/CCR7/CD25/CD127/CD95/CD27 allowed sorting of CD4+ naive, central memory, regulatory and stem cell-like memory cells. The chain couples TRBV5-6 to TRBJ1-2, with D perhaps matching TRBD1 (5 bases). The receptor comes from a man aged 25-40 years with type 1 diabetes. Sequencing was carried out using naive CD4+ T cells from blood. CDR3 sequence (DNA): TGTGCCAGCAGCTTCCGGCAGGGTAGGCGCTACACCTTC. This sequence encodes CASSFRQGRRYTF.